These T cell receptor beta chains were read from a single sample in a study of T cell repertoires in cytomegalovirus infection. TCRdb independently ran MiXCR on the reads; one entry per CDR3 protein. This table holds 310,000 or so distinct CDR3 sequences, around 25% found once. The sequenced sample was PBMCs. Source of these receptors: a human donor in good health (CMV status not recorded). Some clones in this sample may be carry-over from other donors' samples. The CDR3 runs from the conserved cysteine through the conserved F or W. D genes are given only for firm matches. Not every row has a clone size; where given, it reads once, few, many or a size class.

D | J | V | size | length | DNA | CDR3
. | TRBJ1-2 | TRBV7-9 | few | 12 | TGTGCCAGCAGCTTAGACGCGCGTGGCTACACCTTC | CASSLDARGYTF
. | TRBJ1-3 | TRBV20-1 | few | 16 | TGCAGTGCTAGAGATGTCAGAACCTCCTCTGGAAACACCATATATTTT | CSARDVRTSSGNTIYF
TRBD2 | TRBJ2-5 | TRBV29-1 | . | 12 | TGCAGCGTCACCGGGAGGCAAGAGACCCAGTACTTC | CSVTGRQETQYF
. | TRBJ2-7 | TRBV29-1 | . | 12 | TGCAGCGTTGGTCAGTCCCTCTACGAGCAGTACTTC | CSVGQSLYEQYF
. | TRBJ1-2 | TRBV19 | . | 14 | TGTGCCAGTAGGTACAGGACAGCTTACTATGGCTACACCTTC | CASRYRTAYYGYTF
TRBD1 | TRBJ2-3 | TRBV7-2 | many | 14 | TGTGCCAGCAGCTTACGGCAGAGACAGGGGCTCCAGTATTTT | CASSLRQRQGLQYF
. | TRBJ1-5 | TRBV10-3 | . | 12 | TGCAGGACCGAACTTAGCAATCAGCCCCAGCATTTT | CRTELSNQPQHF
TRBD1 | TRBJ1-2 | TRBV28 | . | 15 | TGTGCCAGCAGGTCGGGGGACAGACCAGACTCTGGCTACACCTTC | CASRSGDRPDSGYTF
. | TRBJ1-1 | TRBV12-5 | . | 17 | TGTGCTAGTGGTTTGGTGAGCCGGGGCAGGATGAACACTGAAGCTTTCTTT | CASGLVSRGRMNTEAFF
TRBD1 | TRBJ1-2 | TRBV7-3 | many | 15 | TGTGCCAGCAGCCCCGGGACAGGGAATTTCTATGGCTACACCTTC | CASSPGTGNFYGYTF
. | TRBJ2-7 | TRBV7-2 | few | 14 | TGTGCCAGCACCTTCACCCCAGGGGTTTACGAGCAGTACTTC | CASTFTPGVYEQYF
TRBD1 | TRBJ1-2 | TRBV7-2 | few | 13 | TGTGCCAGCAGCCGTAGACAGGGGGAGGACTACACCTTC | CASSRRQGEDYTF
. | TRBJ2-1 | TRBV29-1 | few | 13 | TGCAGCGTTTCTGGGCAGGGGAGGAATGAGCAGTTCTTC | CSVSGQGRNEQFF
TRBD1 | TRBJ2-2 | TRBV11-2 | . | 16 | TGTGCCAGCAGCCGACTGACAGGGGGCCGCACCGGGGAGCTGTTTTTT | CASSRLTGGRTGELFF
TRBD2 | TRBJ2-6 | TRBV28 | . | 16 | TGTGCCAGCAGACCAGCGGGAGATGGTGGGGCCAACGTCCTGACTTTC | CASRPAGDGGANVLTF
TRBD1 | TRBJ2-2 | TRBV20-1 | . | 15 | TGCAGTGCTGGAACCGGACAGGGGTTGACCGGGGAGCTGTTTTTT | CSAGTGQGLTGELFF
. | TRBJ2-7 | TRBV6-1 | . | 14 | TGTGCCAGCAGTGAATGGCCGACCACCTACGAGCAGTACTTC | CASSEWPTTYEQYF
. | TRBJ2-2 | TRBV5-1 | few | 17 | TGCGCCAGCAGCTTGGCTAGGGACCGGGCGAACACCGGGGAGCTGTTTTTT | CASSLARDRANTGELFF
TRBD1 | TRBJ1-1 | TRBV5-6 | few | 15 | TGTGCCAGCAGCCCCAGGACAGGGTGGACCACTGAAGCTTTCTTT | CASSPRTGWTTEAFF
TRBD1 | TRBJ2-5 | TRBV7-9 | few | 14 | TGTGCCAGCAGCAAATCGACAGGGGCAGAGACCCAGTACTTC | CASSKSTGAETQYF
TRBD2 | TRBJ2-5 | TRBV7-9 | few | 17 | TGTGCCAGCAGCTTAGCGAGCGGGGGGGCGTCGATGCAGACCCAGTACTTC | CASSLASGGASMQTQYF
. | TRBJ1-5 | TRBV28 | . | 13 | TGTGCCAGCAGTTCGTCCAGGAATCAGCCCCAGCATTTT | CASSSSRNQPQHF
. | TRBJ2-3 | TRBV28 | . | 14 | TGTGCCAGCTTGGAGGCAGCACGTACAGATACGCAGTATTTT | CASLEAARTDTQYF
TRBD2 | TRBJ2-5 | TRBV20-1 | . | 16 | TGCAGTGCCCTTCGGCTAGCGGGAGGGCCACAAGAGACCCAGTACTTC | CSALRLAGGPQETQYF
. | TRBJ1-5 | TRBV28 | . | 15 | TGTGCCAGCAGCTACGGACAAGGTTACAATCAGCCCCAGCATTTT | CASSYGQGYNQPQHF
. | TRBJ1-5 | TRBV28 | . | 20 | TGTGCCAGCAGTTTTCCCGCGGCCGGGGGATATGAAGTGCGCAATCAGCCCCAGCATTTT | CASSFPAAGGYEVRNQPQHF
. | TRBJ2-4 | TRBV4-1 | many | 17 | TGCGCCAGCAGCCAAGTCGGACCCTCACTAGCCAAAAACATTCAGTACTTC | CASSQVGPSLAKNIQYF
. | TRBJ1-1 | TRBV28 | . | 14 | TGTGCCAGCGCCTCCGGGGCCTGGTACACTGAAGCTTTCTTT | CASASGAWYTEAFF
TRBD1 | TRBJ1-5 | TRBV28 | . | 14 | TGTGCCATCTGGAGGACAGGGGACAATCAGCCCCAGCATTTT | CAIWRTGDNQPQHF
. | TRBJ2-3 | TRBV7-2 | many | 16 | TGTGCCAGCAGCCATGGGGGCTTCTACCCTAAGGATACGCAGTATTTT | CASSHGGFYPKDTQYF
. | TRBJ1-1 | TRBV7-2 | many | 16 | TGTGCCAGCAGCTTAGGGTTTAGGACATTGAACACTGAAGCTTTCTTT | CASSLGFRTLNTEAFF
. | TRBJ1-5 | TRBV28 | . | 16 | TGTGCCAGCACCCAGGGCAGGGGTCGGGGCAATCAGCCCCAGCATTTT | CASTQGRGRGNQPQHF
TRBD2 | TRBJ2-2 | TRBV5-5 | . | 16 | TGTGCCAGCACTCCGCGCGGGGGGGTGACCACCGGGGAGCTGTTTTTT | CASTPRGGVTTGELFF
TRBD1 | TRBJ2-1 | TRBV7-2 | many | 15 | TGTGCCAGCAGCGTAGACAGGGGAACTTATGGGGAGCAGTTCTTC | CASSVDRGTYGEQFF
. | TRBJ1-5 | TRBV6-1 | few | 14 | TGTGCCAGCAGTGTTGATATGGGGGGTCAGCCCCAGCATTTT | CASSVDMGGQPQHF
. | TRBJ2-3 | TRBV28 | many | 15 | TGTGCCAGCAGTTCCCACCGAGGCCCCACAGATACGCAGTATTTT | CASSSHRGPTDTQYF
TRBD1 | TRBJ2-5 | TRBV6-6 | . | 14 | TGTGCCAGCAGGGAGGGACAGGGAGATAAGACCCAGTACTTC | CASREGQGDKTQYF
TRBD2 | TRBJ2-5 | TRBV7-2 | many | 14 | TGTGCCAGCAGCCCGGGACTAGCGGTAGAGACCCAGTACTTC | CASSPGLAVETQYF
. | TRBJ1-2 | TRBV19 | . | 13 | TGTGCCAGTAGTATACCTGGACAGCGTGGCTACACCTTC | CASSIPGQRGYTF
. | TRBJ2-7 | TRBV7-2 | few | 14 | TGTGCCAGCAGCCTGATCAGGGTCAGATACGAGCAGTACTTC | CASSLIRVRYEQYF
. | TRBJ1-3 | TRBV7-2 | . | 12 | TGTGCCAGCAGCTTCAGTGCGAACACCATATATTTT | CASSFSANTIYF
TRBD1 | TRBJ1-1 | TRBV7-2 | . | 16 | TGTGCCAGCAGCTTAAGGACAGGGGGGAAGAACACTGAAGCTTTCTTT | CASSLRTGGKNTEAFF
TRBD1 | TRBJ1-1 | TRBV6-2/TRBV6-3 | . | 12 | TGTGCCAGCGGACAGGGCCCAGCTGAAGCTTTCTTT | CASGQGPAEAFF
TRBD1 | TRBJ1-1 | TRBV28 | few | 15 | TGTGCCAGCAGCCAACCCGGGACAGGGTCCCACGAAGCTTTCTTT | CASSQPGTGSHEAFF
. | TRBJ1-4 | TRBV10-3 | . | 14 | TGTGCCATCTCCTCGCGGTCTACTAATGAAAAACTGTTTTTT | CAISSRSTNEKLFF
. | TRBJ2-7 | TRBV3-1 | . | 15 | TGTGCCAGCAGCCGCCCGGGGACGGTCTCCTACGAGCAGTACTTC | CASSRPGTVSYEQYF
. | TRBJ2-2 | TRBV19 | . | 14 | TGTGCCAGTAGTACCAACGCGAACACCGGGGAGCTGTTTTTT | CASSTNANTGELFF
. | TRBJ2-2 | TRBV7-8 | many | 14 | TGTGCCAGCAGCTTAGCGAGTCCAACCGGGGAGCTGTTTTTT | CASSLASPTGELFF
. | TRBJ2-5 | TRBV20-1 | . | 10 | TGCAGTGCTGGCCAGGAGACCCAGTACTTC | CSAGQETQYF
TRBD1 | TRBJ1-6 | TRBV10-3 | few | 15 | TGTGCCATCACCCAAGGGGGACAGGGACGGTCACCCCTCCACTTT | CAITQGGQGRSPLHF
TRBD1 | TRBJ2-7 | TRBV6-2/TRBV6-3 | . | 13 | TGTGCCAGCACCAGGACAGGATCCTACGAGCAGTACTTC | CASTRTGSYEQYF
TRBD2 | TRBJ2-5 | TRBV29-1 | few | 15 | TGCAGCGTTGCCCAAGCGGGAAGGGACCAAGAGACCCAGTACTTC | CSVAQAGRDQETQYF